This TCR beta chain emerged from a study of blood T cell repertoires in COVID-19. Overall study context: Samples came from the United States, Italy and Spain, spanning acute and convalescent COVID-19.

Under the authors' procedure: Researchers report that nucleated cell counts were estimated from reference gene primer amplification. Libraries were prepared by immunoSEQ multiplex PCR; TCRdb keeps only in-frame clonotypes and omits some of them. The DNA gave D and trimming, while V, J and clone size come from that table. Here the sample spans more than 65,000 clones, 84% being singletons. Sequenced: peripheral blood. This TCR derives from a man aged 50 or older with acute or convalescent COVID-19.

This chain's CDR3 is CASSESGGRTNNEQFF. CDR3 sequence (DNA): TGCGCCAGCAGTGAGTCAGGGGGACGGACCAACAATGAGCAGTTCTTC. The chain employs TRBV10-2 and TRBJ2-1, with D possibly being TRBD1 (6 bases). The CDR3 spans 16 residues. Germline V gene lookup returns CDR1 WSHSY and CDR2 SAAADI. V was trimmed by 0 bases and J by 5 bases, leaving 14 bases between them.